The clone carrying this TCR beta chain came up a few times. This sample was taken from a study of blood T cell repertoires in COVID-19. Trimming took 0 bases from V and 2 from J, leaving 11 bases between them. The CDR3 sequence is 15 residues long. The germline gives CDR1 MNHNS, CDR2 SASEGT. Sequencing was performed with immunoSEQ multiplex PCR; in TCRdb, only in-frame clones are kept and a portion is missing. The repertoire holds over 30,000 clones, with roughly 75% as singletons. The source is a man aged 80 or over with active or convalescent COVID-19. The V gene is TRBV6-1, the J gene TRBJ2-7, with D unresolved. The sequenced sample consisted of peripheral blood. The CDR3 bases are TGTGCCAGCAGTGAAGCGTGGTTTAGAACCTACGAGCAGTACTTC. It translates to CASSEAWFRTYEQYF.